What follows are 16 T cell receptor beta chains derived from one specimen sequenced in a study of regulatory T cells in long-lasting Graves disease. Stated time point: newly diagnosed GD, antithyroid drugs for less than 3 months. PBMCs provided the RNA from which the TCR library was made. iRepertoire HTBI primers and Arm-PCR of CDR3 regions built TCR beta libraries. TCRdb reprocessed the multiplex PCR reads via MiXCR and lists one record per CDR3 protein. Among 530,000 or so distinct CDR3 sequences listed, approximately 16% were seen once. This same sample was also part of a study on T cells in Graves' hyperthyroidism and ophthalmopathy.

Source: peripheral blood mononuclear cells (PBMCs), taken at new diagnosis, from a patient treated with antithyroid drugs. The receptors come from a young man with Graves disease.

There are many counts of this clonotype. The V call is TRBV30, the J call TRBJ2-2; 12 bases agree with TRBD1. CDR1 is GTSNPN and CDR2 is SVGIG in the germline V gene (reference sequence). V dropped 5 bases and J dropped 1; count of bases not matched to a gene: 2. This CDR3 is 15 amino acids long. This CDR3 is CAWWDRGRNTGELFF. In DNA, the CDR3 is TGTGCCTGGTGGGACAGGGGGCGGAACACCGGGGAGCTGTTTTTT.

This clonotype was picked up many times. The chain is built from TRBV20-1 and TRBJ1-2; TRBD1 might be the D (6 bases). The V gene lost 6 bases and the J gene lost 10 bases, with 18 bases spanning the gap. Germline CDR1 reads DFQATT; CDR2 reads SNEGSKA (reference sequence). The CDR3 has 12 amino acids. The CDR3 sequence is CSAGSGDTLYTF. The CDR3 bases are TGCAGTGCCGGGAGCGGGGACACCCTCTACACCTTC.

This clonotype was counted only a few times. The chain links TRBV5-6 to TRBJ2-2, with D perhaps matching TRBD1 or TRBD2 (5 bases each). The CDR3 sequence is 15 residues long. The germline V gene has CDR1 SGHDT and CDR2 YYEEEE. V lost 0 bases to trimming and J lost 4 bases, with 10 bases between them. CDR3 sequence: CASSLGQRGTGELFF. DNA of the CDR3: TGTGCCAGCAGCTTGGGACAGAGGGGCACCGGGGAGCTGTTTTTT.

This clonotype was picked up many times. V gene TRBV10-3 combines with J gene TRBJ2-7; D is undetermined. CDR3 length equals 11 residues. The germline V gene has CDR1 ENHRY and CDR2 SYGVKD. With 10 bases removed from V and 5 bases from J, the gap between germline ends came to 12 bases. CDR3 protein: CATRVRDEQYF. The DNA of the CDR3 is TGTGCCACCCGCGTCCGCGACGAGCAGTACTTC.

This chain links TRBV11-2 with TRBJ1-2; D is undetermined. The CDR3 has 15 amino acids. The V gene lost 5 bases and the J gene lost 0 bases, with 13 bases spanning the gap. Germline CDR1 and CDR2: SGHAT and FQNNGV. The CDR3 DNA follows: TGTGCCAGCAGCCCCGCGGGGAGGGCTAACTATGGCTACACCTTC. It codes for CASSPAGRANYGYTF.

The rearrangement links TRBV20-1 to TRBJ1-5; TRBD1 aligns across 10 bases. After removal of 6 bases from V and 3 bases from J, the junction contained 8 bases not matched to a gene. The V gene's germline CDR1 is DFQATT and CDR2 SNEGSKA (reference sequence). This CDR3 contains 15 residues. In DNA form, the CDR3 reads TGCAGTGCCATCCGGGACAGGGGAAACAATCAGCCCCAGCATTTT. Its translation is CSAIRDRGNNQPQHF.

This clonotype showed up just a few times. CDR3 residues: CASNRRTASTDTQYF. In DNA, the CDR3 is TGTGCCAGCAATAGACGGACAGCTAGCACAGATACGCAGTATTTT. The V gene is TRBV30, the J gene TRBJ2-3, with D maybe TRBD1 (6 bases). The ends were cut back, 8 bases at V and 0 bases at J, with 18 bases in the middle. The CDR3 covers 15 residues. Germline assignment: CDR1 GTSNPN and CDR2 SVGIG (reference sequence).

This clonotype was detected many times. This chain connects TRBV20-1 to TRBJ2-7, with 11 bases fitting TRBD1. The germline gives CDR1 DFQATT, CDR2 SNEGSKA (reference sequence). The CDR3 sequence is 14 residues long. J gave up 3 bases and V 2 bases, and 3 bases lay outside the gene matches. CDR3 nucleotide sequence: TGCAGTGCTAGAACCGGGACAGGGGGCTACGAGCAGTACTTC. It encodes CSARTGTGGYEQYF.

This clonotype appeared many times. The chain couples TRBV10-3 to TRBJ2-5; D may be TRBD2 (6 bases). This CDR3 region has 13 residues. With 11 bases removed from V and 5 bases from J, the gap between germline ends came to 18 bases. The germline gives CDR1 ENHRY, CDR2 SYGVKD. The CDR3 loop reads CALRRDPMETQYF. DNA for the CDR3: TGTGCCCTACGGAGGGATCCGATGGAGACCCAGTACTTC.

V and J are TRBV7-9 and TRBJ2-7; 9 nucleotides line up with TRBD1. Trimming cost V 7 bases and J 6 bases; bases outside gene matches: 13. CDR3 size: 15 residues. Germline lookup yields CDR1 SEHNR and CDR2 FQNEAQ (reference sequence). CDR3 in DNA: TGTGCCAGCACCTCACCGGGACAGGGCTCGCGCGAGCAGTACTTC. It is translated as CASTSPGQGSREQYF.

This chain's CDR3 is CASRPRGPSGNTIYF. The CDR3 region has the DNA TGTGCCAGCAGACCTAGGGGGCCAAGTGGAAACACCATATATTTT. The chain carries TRBV28 and TRBJ1-3; 7 bases align to TRBD1. The V and J ends lost 6 bases and 3 bases, in that order; junction bases with no gene match: 8. The CDR3 is 15 residues long. Germline CDR1 is MDHEN and CDR2 is SYDVKM. The whole variable domain, remainder taken from reference TRBV28 and TRBJ1-3, is DVKVTQSSRYLVKRTGEKVFLECVQDMDHENMFWYRQDPGLGLRLIYFSYDVKMKEKGDIPEGYSVSREKKERFSLILESASTNQTSMYLCASRPRGPSGNTIYFGEGSWLTVV.

This clonotype was seen only once. This chain joins TRBV20-1 and TRBJ2-1; the D gene is possibly TRBD2 (6 bases). Trimming removed 3 bases from V and 7 bases from J, with 13 bases in between. There are 13 residues in the CDR3. Germline V CDR1 and CDR2: DFQATT, SNEGSKA (reference sequence). CDR3 sequence: CSARRDSGNEQFF. In DNA, the CDR3 is TGCAGTGCTAGGCGGGACTCGGGGAATGAGCAGTTCTTC.

About this clonotype: This may be a read error, as it is one base from a much larger clone. The genes are TRBV5-1 and TRBJ1-2; D is undetermined. The CDR3 covers 15 residues. The V gene lost 2 bases and the J gene lost 3 bases, with 14 bases spanning the gap. The germline CDR1 and CDR2 sequences are SGHRS and YFSETQ. This CDR3 reads CASSFTIETYYGYTF. Here the CDR3 DNA reads TGCGCCAGCAGCTTTACGATCGAGACCTACTATGGCTACACCTTC.

Comments on this clonotype: A read error may explain this, as a much larger clone is one base away. The rearrangement uses TRBV3-1 and TRBJ2-1; 7 positions match TRBD1. This CDR3 is 16 amino acids long. Germline CDR1 LGHDT, CDR2 YNNKEL (reference sequence). The CDR3: CASSSERGRDYNEQIF. The DNA of the CDR3 is TGTGCCAGCAGCTCTGAAAGGGGGCGCGATTACAATGAGCAGATCTTC.

The sample holds many counts of this clonotype. The chain recombines TRBV27 with TRBJ2-3; possibly TRBD2 for D (6 bases). The CDR3 consists of 15 residues. Germline CDR1 reads MNHEY; CDR2 reads SMNVEV (reference sequence). The V end lost 2 bases, the J end lost 0 bases, and 9 bases lay between the germline ends. The CDR3 loop is CASSLSSGSTDTQYF. As DNA, the CDR3 is TGTGCCAGCAGTTTAAGTAGCGGAAGCACAGATACGCAGTATTTT.

This clonotype has a handful of counts. The V and J genes are TRBV9 and TRBJ2-1, with 10 nucleotides matching TRBD2. This CDR3 has 20 amino acids. Germline V gene sequence: CDR1 SGDLS, CDR2 YYNGEE. Unmatched junction bases numbered 12, after V lost 0 bases and J lost 0 bases. CDR3 DNA sequence: TGTGCCAGCAGCGTAGATAATGGGACTAGCGAAACCAGCTCCTACAATGAGCAGTTCTTC. Protein: CASSVDNGTSETSSYNEQFF.